Sequencing of this TCR beta chain was carried out in a study of PD-L1 blockade in urothelial cancer listed by TCRdb under 2017. Study-wide context: Therapy was started in the mid-2010s for all patients, and atezolizumab 1,200 mg was administered intravenously every 3 weeks. About 90% of the roughly 29 patients were identified as males with urothelial cancer of bladder origin, and a prior smoking history was reported by 18 of 29 patients. An ECOG performance status of 0 or 1 was recorded for the patients, and 0 to 3 prior chemotherapy regimens had been received by the patients. Blood samples were analyzed at 3 weeks after treatment start (second dose) and at 6 weeks after treatment start. Blood samples gave median yields of approximately 130,000 T cells and 65,000 to 85,000 unique TCRs, along with a median clonality of roughly 0.08. The study was an exploratory multi-omic analysis of somatic, immune and clinical correlates of response to PD-L1 blockade with atezolizumab in urothelial cancer. TCR sequencing covered pretreatment tumor samples and matched, serially collected peripheral blood taken before and after atezolizumab treatment. Durable clinical benefit was defined as progression-free survival longer than 6 months, and TCR features were also tested against progression-free and overall survival. In the same patients, whole exome sequencing and RNA sequencing of pretreatment tumors were performed in addition to TCR sequencing. Roughly 10 patients achieved durable clinical benefit and roughly 20 did not. Pretreatment blood TCR-seq was available for twenty-nine patients, at least one posttreatment blood collection was obtained for around 24 patients, and tumor TCR-seq was available for around 24 patients. What the work shows at the level of the full study, not this receptor alone: A pretreatment peripheral blood TCR clonality below the median was linked to improved progression-free and overall survival. Greater expansion of tumor-associated TCR clones in peripheral blood 3 weeks after the start of treatment was observed in patients with durable benefit (n of about 20, p = 0.022). Small sample size (n ≈ 30) and many exploratory analyses mean the results are intended to be hypothesis-generating.

The CDR3 sequence holds 15 residues, the cysteine and phenylalanine included. The read is trimmed to its CDR3 DNA, 45 bases read in frame from base 1. Trimmed from V: 0 bases; trimmed from J: 3 bases; junction bases lacking a gene match: 5. According to the germline V gene, CDR1 reads SGHRS and CDR2 reads YFSETQ. The sample's time point label, decoded: pretreatment peripheral blood. The cohort comprised around 30 patients with locally advanced or metastatic urothelial carcinoma treated at Memorial Sloan Kettering on a trial protocol. Peripheral blood mononuclear cells were collected pretreatment and during treatment, with between 1 and 8 total time points per patient. The Qiagen DNeasy Blood extraction kit was used to purify genomic DNA from total PBMCs and from tumor samples. PBMCs were collected pretreatment and during treatment, and were isolated and stored as previously described. Remarks on this clone: Its antigen is currently not known. The record has no base qualities; no much larger clone is one base away.

Each PCR received spiked-in synthetic TCR analog templates so that absolute template abundance could be estimated from read counts. Using the immunoSEQ assay, TCRbeta CDR3 regions were amplified from genomic DNA with bias-controlled V and J gene primers. Rearranged TCRbeta segments were sequenced at approximately 20X coverage. Concerning the study's data processing: Clustering was used to correct sequencing errors, and CDR3s were annotated against IMGT so that V, D and J genes could be assigned. Downstream analyses used only productive TCRbeta rearrangements, leaving out any out-of-frame or stop-codon sequences. Clonality was computed as one minus Shannon entropy normalized by the log of the number of unique productive sequences. Clones differing between time points or between blood and tumor were identified by Fisher's exact test with Benjamini-Hochberg correction at adjusted p below 0.01. TCRdb holds this immuneACCESS table with in-frame rearrangements only. Some clones are missing; in checked studies, unresolved V genes explain under half, and the rest has no known cause. V and J calls and clone size are as listed in that table; D and trimming were resolved from the DNA. This sample has about 52,000 clones in its table, and more than 75% of those were observed once. The ten largest clonotypes hold approximately 1.5% of the sample.

The chain joins TRBV5-1 to TRBJ2-7, and 8 junction bases match TRBD1. The receptor was derived from a man aged 50-60 years with urothelial cancer. The sequencing here drew on PBMCs, taken around atezolizumab (anti-PD-L1) treatment. The DNA sequence follows: TGCGCCAGCAGCTTGGGCGACAGGGGAGACTACGAGCAGTACTTC. Translated, it reads CASSLGDRGDYEQYF. The reference TRBV5-1 and TRBJ2-7 proteins fill in what lies around the CDR3, so the full variable domain reads KAGVTQTPRYLIKTRGQQVTLSCSPISGHRSVSWYQQTPGQGLQFLFEYFSETQRNKGNFPGRFSGRQFSNSRSEMNVSTLELGDSALYLCASSLGDRGDYEQYFGPGTRLTVT.